Below are 24 T cell receptor beta chains sequenced from a single sample in a study of naive and memory T cell subsets. Both TRBC1 and TRBC2 were covered by a beta constant-region primer of two equimolar oligonucleotides. TCRdb independently ran MiXCR on the UMI-ligation and nested PCR reads; one entry per CDR3 protein. Of approximately 140,000 distinct CDR3 sequences in the sample, about 18% were seen once. The sample consisted of naive CD4+ T cells from blood. These receptors all stem from a human donor in good health.

In nucleotides, the CDR3 is TGTGCCAGCAGTTGGGACGAGCGGGGCAATCAGCCCCAGCATTTT. Encoded protein: CASSWDERGNQPQHF. The V and J genes are TRBV6-6 and TRBJ1-5; D might be TRBD1 (5 bases). The CDR3 runs to 15 residues. Germline lookup yields CDR1 MNHNY and CDR2 SVGAGI (reference sequence). Trimming pared 4 bases from V and 2 bases from J, leaving 12 bases between.

Remarks on this clonotype: A much larger clone sits a single nucleotide away, making a read error possible. The chain is built from TRBV18 and TRBJ1-1, with D unclear. The CDR3 loop spans 13 amino acids. CDR1 is KGHSH and CDR2 is LQKENI in the germline V gene. Here the CDR3 DNA reads TGTGCCAGCTCACCGGGATTGAACACTGAAGATTTCTTT. The encoded protein is CASSPGLNTEDFF.

This clonotype was recorded a few times. The chain links TRBV25-1 to TRBJ2-7, with 8 bases identical to TRBD1. V shed 6 bases and J 5 bases; nucleotides not matched to a gene: 9. The CDR3 sequence is 14 residues long. Germline assignment: CDR1 MGHDK and CDR2 SYGVNS. The chain's CDR3 is CASSAGTGIHEQYF. DNA of the CDR3: TGTGCCAGCAGCGCCGGGACAGGAATCCACGAGCAGTACTTC.

A few counts support this clonotype. J is TRBJ2-7 and V is TRBV5-6; a possible D gene is TRBD2 (6 bases). The CDR3 sequence is 15 residues long. The V gene's germline CDR1 is SGHDT and CDR2 YYEEEE. The germline V and J ends were trimmed by 4 bases and 3 bases, with 17 bases remaining between them. The CDR3 DNA is TGTGCCAGCAGCGTGCCGGGACTGGAAAGCTACGAGCAGTACTTC. Translation: CASSVPGLESYEQYF.

The rearrangement uses TRBV5-1 and TRBJ2-1, with TRBD2 matching over 9 bases. The trim removed 2 bases at V and 8 bases at J, leaving 8 bases unmatched. This CDR3 has 15 residues. Germline values: CDR1 SGHRS, CDR2 YFSETQ. CDR3 sequence reads: CASSLSGRPGDEQFF. In DNA, the CDR3 is TGCGCCAGCAGCTTAAGCGGGAGGCCTGGGGATGAGCAGTTCTTC.

The chain couples TRBV20-1 to TRBJ2-7, with D unclear. The CDR3 sequence is 12 residues long. Trimming left V 4 bases short and J 0 bases short, with 7 bases between. Per germline, CDR1 DFQATT and CDR2 SNEGSKA (reference sequence). The CDR3 nucleotides are TGCAGTGCTACCTCCTTCTCCTACGAGCAGTACTTC. Residues: CSATSFSYEQYF.

The V and J genes are TRBV4-1 and TRBJ2-5; 12 nucleotides agree with TRBD2. The CDR3 has 15 residues. V dropped 2 bases and J dropped 4; count of bases not matched to a gene: 2. Germline CDR1 and CDR2: MGHRA and YSYEKL. Here the CDR3 reads CASSQPTSGRETQYF. CDR3 in DNA: TGCGCCAGCAGCCAACCGACTAGCGGGAGAGAGACCCAGTACTTC.

The genes are TRBV20-1 and TRBJ2-5, with D possibly being TRBD1 (5 bases). V lost 2 bases to trimming and J lost 1 base, with 11 bases between them. Germline CDR1 is DFQATT and CDR2 is SNEGSKA (reference sequence). The CDR3 extends over 14 amino acids. The CDR3 DNA reads as TGCAGTGCTAGACCCACCCAGGGCCAAGAGACCCAGTACTTC. Translated, it gives CSARPTQGQETQYF.

This clonotype came up a few times. The genes are TRBV12-3 or TRBV12-4 and TRBJ1-2; 11 positions match TRBD1. The length of the CDR3 is 14 residues. Germline trimming cut 4 bases from V and 8 bases from J; bases unmatched to any gene: 6. CDR3 residues: CASSSDRGRRGYTF. The CDR3 region has the DNA TGTGCCAGCAGTTCGGACAGGGGGCGCAGAGGCTACACCTTC.

V and J are TRBV5-1 and TRBJ2-7; TRBD2 aligns across 10 bases. Trimming took 0 bases from V and 4 from J; bases not matched to a gene: 16. CDR1 is SGHRS and CDR2 is YFSETQ in the germline V gene. The CDR3 runs 19 residues. Written as DNA, the CDR3 is TGCGCCAGCAGCTTGGATGGTCTAGCGGGAGATGTTGGGCGGTACGAGCAGTACTTC. Protein sequence: CASSLDGLAGDVGRYEQYF.

This clonotype was found a few times. The chain employs TRBV5-1 and TRBJ2-3; D gene unclear. With 4 bases removed from V and 2 bases from J, the gap between germline ends came to 11 bases. CDR1 and CDR2 from the germline V gene are SGHRS and YFSETQ. This CDR3 comprises 14 residues. In DNA form, the CDR3 reads TGCGCCAGCAGCCAAAAGCCAGACACAGATACGCAGTATTTT. Translation: CASSQKPDTDTQYF.

This clonotype occurred a few times. V is TRBV18 and J is TRBJ1-5; 8 bases align to TRBD1. Germline trimming cut 3 bases from V and 0 bases from J; bases unmatched to any gene: 1. The CDR3 spans 15 residues. Per the germline V gene, CDR1 is KGHSH and CDR2 is LQKENI. CDR3 bases: TGTGCCAGCTCACCGGGACAGGCTAGCAATCAGCCCCAGCATTTT. Encoded protein: CASSPGQASNQPQHF.

The rearrangement links TRBV20-1 to TRBJ2-7; TRBD1 matches at 9 bases. The CDR3 spans 14 residues. Germline V gives CDR1 DFQATT, CDR2 SNEGSKA (reference sequence). V was clipped by 6 bases and J by 3 bases; unmatched bases: 9. The CDR3 bases are TGCAGTGCGCATAAACCGGGACAGGGCTACGAGCAGTACTTC. Its protein product is CSAHKPGQGYEQYF.

This clonotype was recorded many times. The rearrangement joins TRBV7-3 to TRBJ2-3; 13 nucleotides match TRBD2. Trimming at V came to 4 bases and at J to 4 bases, leaving 2 bases not matched to a gene. This CDR3 has 15 residues. Germline V gives CDR1 SGHTA, CDR2 FQGTGA. CDR3: CASSSGTSGADTQYF. The CDR3 DNA reads TGTGCCAGCAGCTCCGGGACTAGCGGGGCAGATACGCAGTATTTT.

The table lists this clonotype with a few counts. The chain uses TRBV5-4 and TRBJ1-2; tentatively, D is TRBD1 (6 bases). The CDR3 spans 15 residues. The germline V gene has CDR1 SGHNT and CDR2 YYREEE (reference sequence). Trimming removed 2 bases from V and 5 bases from J, with 16 bases in between. CDR3 loop: CASSFDPGARYGYTF. The CDR3 region has the DNA TGTGCCAGCAGCTTCGATCCGGGGGCGCGGTATGGCTACACCTTC. Full variable domain (missing parts from reference TRBV5-4 and TRBJ1-2): ETGVTQSPTHLIKTRGQQVTLRCSSQSGHNTVSWYQQALGQGPQFIFQYYREEENGRGNFPPRFSGLQFPNYSSELNVNALELDDSALYLCASSFDPGARYGYTFGSGTRLTVV.

This clonotype came up a few times. The V and J genes are TRBV6-5 and TRBJ1-6, with no clear D. The V gene's germline CDR1 is MNHEY and CDR2 SVGAGI. V shed 2 bases and J shed 7 bases, with 9 bases lying between them. The CDR3 spans 14 residues. The CDR3: CASSYPTRNSPLHF. The CDR3 DNA is TGTGCCAGCAGTTACCCCACGCGGAATTCACCCCTCCACTTT.

This clonotype was seen a handful of times. The CDR3 loop is CSATRSYEQYF. The CDR3 coding sequence is TGCAGCGCGACGAGGTCCTACGAGCAGTACTTC. The V gene is TRBV29-1, the J gene TRBJ2-7; D is unresolved. Germline CDR1 SQVTM, CDR2 ANQGSEA. Trimming removed 7 bases at V and 1 base at J, with 8 bases between. The CDR3 is made up of 11 amino acids.

About this clonotype itself: It may be a read error: a sequence one base away is much more abundant. The gene calls are TRBV7-2 and TRBJ2-7, with 11 bases matching TRBD2. The CDR3 covers 15 residues. Germline values: CDR1 SGHTA, CDR2 FQGNSA. Germline trimming cut 6 bases from V and 5 bases from J; bases unmatched to any gene: 9. CDR3 coding DNA: TGTGCCAGCAGGGAGTGGACTAGCGGGCGGGACGAGCAGTACTTC. It specifies CASREWTSGRDEQYF.

Only a few counts were recorded for this clonotype. This chain links TRBV6-6 with TRBJ2-7; 11 bases align to TRBD1. From germline, CDR1 is MNHNY and CDR2 SVGAGI (reference sequence). CDR3 length equals 17 residues. V lost 2 bases and J lost 9; bases outside the gene matches: 15. DNA for the CDR3: TGTGCCAGCAGTTACGGGTCCCCTGGGACAGGGGGAGTTGGGCAGTACTTC. Protein sequence: CASSYGSPGTGGVGQYF.

CDR3 residues: CAWSASVKQFF. The CDR3 bases are TGTGCCTGGAGTGCTAGCGTTAAGCAGTTCTTC. The chain uses TRBV30 and TRBJ2-1; TRBD2 might be the D (6 bases). V lost 1 base and J lost 11, with 9 bases in between. The CDR3 totals 11 residues. CDR1 is GTSNPN, CDR2 SVGIG, per germline (reference sequence).

The rearrangement uses TRBV19 and TRBJ1-2; no firm D call. The germline gives CDR1 LNHDA, CDR2 SQIVND (reference sequence). CDR3 length: 13 residues. V lost 4 bases to trimming and J lost 11 bases, with 17 bases between them. The CDR3 DNA reads TGTGCCAGTAGTACCGGGATCCGGAGCCTATACACCTTC. As protein: CASSTGIRSLYTF.

At least ten counts were recorded for this clonotype. The chain combines TRBV7-2 with TRBJ2-1; D uncertain. CDR3 length: 15 residues. Germline assignment: CDR1 SGHTA and CDR2 FQGNSA. V lost 1 base and J lost 2, with 9 bases in between. CDR3 protein: CASSLELKTYNEQFF. The CDR3 nucleotides are TGTGCCAGCAGCTTAGAGCTAAAGACCTACAATGAGCAGTTCTTC.

The rearrangement uses TRBV5-1 and TRBJ2-7, with 10 bases fitting TRBD2. The length of the CDR3 is 16 residues. Germline loops: CDR1 SGHRS, CDR2 YFSETQ. V lost 0 bases and J lost 6; bases outside the gene matches: 9. DNA of the CDR3: TGCGCCAGCAGCTTGGGGTCTAGCGGGAGATCGTCCGAGCAGTACTTC. The encoded protein is CASSLGSSGRSSEQYF.

This clonotype was counted between two and nine times. CDR3 sequence (DNA): TGTGCCAGCAGTTCGCTAGCACCAAACGAGCAGTACTTC. Translation gives CASSSLAPNEQYF. This chain links TRBV28 with TRBJ2-7; D is perhaps TRBD2 (5 bases). The CDR3 sequence is 13 residues long. The V end lost 4 bases, the J end lost 5 bases, and 12 bases lay between the germline ends. The germline CDR1 and CDR2 sequences are MDHEN and SYDVKM.